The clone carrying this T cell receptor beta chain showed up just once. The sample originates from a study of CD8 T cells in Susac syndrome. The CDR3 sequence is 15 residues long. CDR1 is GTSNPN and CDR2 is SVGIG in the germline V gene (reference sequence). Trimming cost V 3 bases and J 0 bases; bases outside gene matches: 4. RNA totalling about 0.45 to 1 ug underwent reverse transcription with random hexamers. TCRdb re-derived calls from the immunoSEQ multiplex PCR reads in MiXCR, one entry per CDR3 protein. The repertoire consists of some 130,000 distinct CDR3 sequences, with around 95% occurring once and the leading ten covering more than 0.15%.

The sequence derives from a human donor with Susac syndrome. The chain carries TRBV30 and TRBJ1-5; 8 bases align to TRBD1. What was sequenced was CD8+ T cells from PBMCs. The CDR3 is CAWRRTGYSNQPQHF. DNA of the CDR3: TGTGCCTGGAGACGGACAGGGTATAGCAATCAGCCCCAGCATTTT.